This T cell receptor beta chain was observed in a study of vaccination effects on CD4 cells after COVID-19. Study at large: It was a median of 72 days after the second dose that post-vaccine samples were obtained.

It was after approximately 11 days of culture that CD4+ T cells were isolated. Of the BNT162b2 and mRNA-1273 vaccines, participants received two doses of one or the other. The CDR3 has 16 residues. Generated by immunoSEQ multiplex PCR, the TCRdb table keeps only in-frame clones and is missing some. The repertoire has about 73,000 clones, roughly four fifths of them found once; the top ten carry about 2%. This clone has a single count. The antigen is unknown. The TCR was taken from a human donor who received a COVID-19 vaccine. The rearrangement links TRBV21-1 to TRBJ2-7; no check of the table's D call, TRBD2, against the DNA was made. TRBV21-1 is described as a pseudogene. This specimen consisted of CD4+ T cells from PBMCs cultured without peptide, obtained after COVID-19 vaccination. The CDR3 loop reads CASSKARDGYFYEQYV. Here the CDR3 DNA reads TGTGCCAGCAGCAAAGCGCGGGACGGATATTTCTACGAGCAGTACGTC.